These 23 T cell receptor beta chains share one sample of origin, sequenced in a study of T-cell reconstitution after alpha-beta-depleted transplantation in children. During its preparation, the TCRbeta library received unique molecular identifiers. One entry per CDR3 protein, called by TCRdb with MiXCR from the PCR reads. The table lists roughly 400,000 distinct CDR3 sequences, roughly 43% of them singletons. The sample was PBMCs, taken before TCRalphabeta/CD19-depleted stem cell transplant. These receptors originate from a girl aged 2-10 years with aplastic anemia, due to receive a stem cell transplant.

At least ten counts were recorded for this clonotype. The V and J genes are TRBV20-1 and TRBJ1-3; D is uncertain. Looked up from germline, CDR1 is DFQATT and CDR2 is SNEGSKA (reference sequence). Trimming stripped 2 bases from V and 0 bases from J, with 14 bases between. This CDR3 is 16 amino acids long. The CDR3 region is CSARRHGRNSGNTIYF. The DNA of the CDR3 is TGCAGTGCTAGACGACACGGACGGAACTCTGGAAACACCATATATTTT.

The chain employs TRBV15 and TRBJ2-7; a weak D match, TRBD1 (6 bases). V was pared by 1 base and J by 7 bases, with 17 bases between. This CDR3 has 15 amino acids. CDR1 is LNHNV, CDR2 YYDKDF, per germline (reference sequence). For the CDR3, the DNA is TGTGCCACCAGCAGAGCCCCAGGGGCTGGGGGAGAGCAGTACTTC. It translates to CATSRAPGAGGEQYF.

This sequence joins TRBV20-1 and TRBJ2-1; 8 nucleotides align to TRBD2. The CDR3 loop spans 15 amino acids. V was clipped by 4 bases and J by 2 bases; unmatched bases: 7. Germline V gene data show CDR1 as DFQATT and CDR2 as SNEGSKA (reference sequence). The CDR3 nucleotides read TGCAGTGCTACTCTTCGGGAGGGCCCCTACAATGAGCAGTTCTTC. It is translated as CSATLREGPYNEQFF.

The rearrangement links TRBV28 to TRBJ2-1; D is ambiguous. From germline, CDR1 is MDHEN and CDR2 SYDVKM. The CDR3 is 13 amino acids. Trimming pared 7 bases from V and 0 bases from J, leaving 7 bases between. DNA of the CDR3: TGTGCCAGCACCACTCCCTCCTACAATGAGCAGTTCTTC. Amino acid sequence: CASTTPSYNEQFF. The whole variable domain, filled in from reference TRBV28 and TRBJ2-1, reads DVKVTQSSRYLVKRTGEKVFLECVQDMDHENMFWYRQDPGLGLRLIYFSYDVKMKEKGDIPEGYSVSREKKERFSLILESASTNQTSMYLCASTTPSYNEQFFGPGTRLTVL.

The chain uses TRBV6-1 and TRBJ2-1, with TRBD2 identical over 8 bases. CDR3 size: 16 residues. With V trimmed by 7 bases and J by 5 bases, 13 bases remained unmatched. Germline V CDR1 and CDR2: MNHNS, SASEGT. The chain's CDR3 is CASTNLAGGGNNEQFF. CDR3 DNA: TGTGCCAGCACTAATCTAGCGGGCGGGGGTAACAATGAGCAGTTCTTC.

This chain links TRBV7-2 with TRBJ2-3, with 15 nucleotides matching TRBD2. V dropped 1 base and J dropped 6; count of bases not matched to a gene: 5. This CDR3 has 17 residues. Looked up from germline, CDR1 is SGHTA and CDR2 is FQGNSA. The CDR3 bases are TGTGCCAGCAGCTTAGAGCCCGGGACTAGCGGGGGGGATACGCAGTATTTT. Encoded protein: CASSLEPGTSGGDTQYF.

This clonotype occurred a few times. The chain uses TRBV20-1 and TRBJ1-5, with 9 bases matching TRBD1. The J segment lost 1 base and the V segment lost 0 bases, leaving 1 base of the junction unmatched. Germline CDR1 reads DFQATT; CDR2 reads SNEGSKA (reference sequence). CDR3 length: 15 amino acids. CDR3 nucleotides: TGCAGTGCTAGAGAGACAGGGGGAAGCAATCAGCCCCAGCATTTT. Translation gives CSARETGGSNQPQHF.

The rearrangement joins TRBV15 to TRBJ1-5; D may be TRBD1 (5 bases). Between the trimmed V and J ends, which lost 0 bases and 6 bases, there was a span of 9 bases. There are 14 residues in the CDR3. Looked up from germline, CDR1 is LNHNV and CDR2 is YYDKDF (reference sequence). The CDR3: CATSRDRGIQPQHF. The CDR3 nucleotides are TGTGCCACCAGCAGAGATAGGGGTATTCAGCCCCAGCATTTT.

This clonotype was found once. The rearrangement joins TRBV23-1 to TRBJ2-1; TRBD1 agrees at 9 bases. TRBV23-1 qualifies as an ORF whose function is uncertain. The CDR3 extends over 15 amino acids. V dropped 2 bases and J dropped 4; count of bases not matched to a gene: 3. The CDR3 region is CASSQPGQGYNEQFF. The CDR3 nucleotides are TGCGCCAGCAGTCAACCGGGACAGGGTTACAATGAGCAGTTCTTC.

This chain connects TRBV7-9 to TRBJ2-1; D tentatively fits TRBD1 or TRBD2 (5 bases each). This CDR3 is built from 16 residues. V lost 4 bases and J lost 12, with 25 bases in between. In germline, CDR1 is SEHNR, CDR2 FQNEAQ (reference sequence). In DNA form, the CDR3 reads TGTGCCAGCAGCTCCTGGGACCAACCCAACCTATTTGCGCAGTTCTTC. The encoded protein is CASSSWDQPNLFAQFF.

The chain combines TRBV18 with TRBJ2-3; perhaps TRBD1 as D (6 bases). The CDR3 loop spans 14 amino acids. Germline V gene data show CDR1 as KGHSH and CDR2 as LQKENI. Trimming cost V 2 bases and J 2 bases, with 8 bases left between them. CDR3 amino acids: CASSPGQITDTQYF. In DNA, the CDR3 is TGTGCCAGCTCACCAGGACAGATCACAGATACGCAGTATTTT.

The gene calls are TRBV4-1 and TRBJ2-3; 11 positions agree with TRBD2. From germline, CDR1 is MGHRA and CDR2 YSYEKL. This CDR3 region has 17 residues. V lost 0 bases and J lost 3; bases outside the gene matches: 5. This CDR3 reads CASSQDGLAGGTDTQYF. The CDR3 DNA reads as TGCGCCAGCAGCCAAGACGGACTAGCGGGTGGGACAGATACGCAGTATTTT.

This clonotype was picked up a small number of times. This chain links TRBV20-1 with TRBJ2-1, with 9 positions matching TRBD1. Germline V gene data show CDR1 as DFQATT and CDR2 as SNEGSKA (reference sequence). Trimming took 2 bases from V and 8 from J; bases not matched to a gene: 7. The CDR3 runs 14 residues. The DNA of the CDR3 is TGCAGTGCTAGATGGACAGGGGCGGTCGATGAGCAGTTCTTC. Its translation: CSARWTGAVDEQFF.

The chain has TRBV27 and TRBJ2-5, with a weak D call TRBD2 (5 bases). The CDR3 contains 18 residues. The V gene's germline CDR1 is MNHEY and CDR2 SMNVEV (reference sequence). V shed 6 bases and J shed 4 bases, with 27 bases lying between them. DNA of the CDR3: TGTGCCAGCAGCCCTCTCGTCTGGGTCGGGGTGGGTCCAGAGACCCAGTACTTC. Translated, it gives CASSPLVWVGVGPETQYF.

The V and J genes are TRBV24-1 and TRBJ2-1, with D maybe TRBD1 (6 bases). Trimming took off 4 bases at V and 1 base at J, with 7 bases between the two ends. This CDR3 is built from 14 residues. In germline, CDR1 is KGHDR, CDR2 SFDVKD. For the CDR3, the DNA is TGTGCCACCAGTGAAGGGGGTTCCTACAATGAGCAGTTCTTC. Residues: CATSEGGSYNEQFF.

This clonotype was counted only a few times. The chain employs TRBV20-1 and TRBJ2-7; D unclear. In germline, CDR1 is DFQATT, CDR2 SNEGSKA (reference sequence). CDR3 length: 13 residues. The ends were cut back, 6 bases at V and 1 base at J, with 13 bases in the middle. Written as DNA, the CDR3 is TGCAGTGCCGATCTCCGGCAATCCTACGAGCAGTACTTC. Protein: CSADLRQSYEQYF.

This chain joins TRBV6-5 and TRBJ2-5; 12 nucleotides agree with TRBD1. V trimming: 2 bases; J trimming: 4 bases; junction bases outside the gene matches: 5. The germline V gene encodes CDR1 MNHEY and CDR2 SVGAGI. The CDR3 sequence is 16 residues long. DNA of the CDR3: TGTGCCAGCAGTTACGTGGCGGGACAGGGGGCAGAGACCCAGTACTTC. This codes for CASSYVAGQGAETQYF.

This clonotype was observed at least ten times. V and J are TRBV5-8 and TRBJ1-2; D not resolved. The CDR3 runs to 16 residues. Germline values: CDR1 SGHTS, CDR2 YDEGEE. The ends were cut back, 0 bases at V and 2 bases at J, with 14 bases in the middle. The CDR3 sequence: CASSLAGGSSNYGYTF. CDR3 DNA sequence: TGTGCCAGCAGCTTGGCCGGAGGCTCTTCGAACTATGGCTACACCTTC.

The sample holds many counts of this clonotype. The chain carries TRBV20-1 and TRBJ2-3; D is unresolved. CDR1 and CDR2 (germline): DFQATT, SNEGSKA (reference sequence). The V end lost 3 bases, the J end lost 2 bases, and 6 bases lay between the germline ends. The CDR3 length is 12 residues. The DNA for the CDR3 is TGCAGTGCTAGCACATTCACAGATACGCAGTATTTT. Encoded protein: CSASTFTDTQYF.

This sequence joins TRBV7-2 and TRBJ1-2; TRBD1 is a possible D gene (5 bases). This CDR3 is 14 amino acids long. The V end was cut by 5 bases, the J end by 6 bases, with 16 bases between. In germline, CDR1 is SGHTA, CDR2 FQGNSA. The CDR3 loop is CASSDRDLPDGYTF. DNA of the CDR3: TGTGCCAGCAGCGATAGGGACTTGCCCGATGGCTACACCTTC.

This clonotype has only a few counts. The chain uses TRBV7-2 and TRBJ2-3; the D is unclear. The CDR3 sequence is 15 residues long. V was clipped by 1 base and J by 2 bases, with 10 bases between them. The germline gives CDR1 SGHTA, CDR2 FQGNSA. DNA for the CDR3: TGTGCCAGCAGCTTAGGAGGCTACAACACAGATACGCAGTATTTT. This translates into CASSLGGYNTDTQYF. Together with reference TRBV7-2 and TRBJ2-3, the CDR3 gives the full variable domain: GAGVSQSPSNKVTEKGKDVELRCDPISGHTALYWYRQSLGQGLEFLIYFQGNSAPDKSGLPSDRFSAERTGGSVSTLTIQRTQQEDSAVYLCASSLGGYNTDTQYFGPGTRLTVL.

Points on this clonotype: A much larger clone lies a single base off, so this may be a read error. V gene TRBV11-3 combines with J gene TRBJ2-3; tentatively, D is TRBD2 (5 bases). The germline CDR1 and CDR2 sequences are SGHNT and YENEEA. The CDR3 is 14 residues long. The CDR3 region is CASNLGGTTDTQYF. The CDR3 region has the DNA TGTGCCAGCAACTTAGGAGGAACCACAGATACGCAGTATTTT.

Of note for this clonotype: One end of the junction is discordant with germline, which a read error may explain. This sequence joins TRBV5-1 and TRBJ2-2; D is ambiguous. Germline V lookup: CDR1 SGHRS, CDR2 YFSETQ. This CDR3 region has 13 residues. CDR3 in amino acids: CASSLEHTGELFF. DNA of the CDR3: TGCGCCAGCAGCTTGGAACACACAGGGGAGCTGTTTTTT.